This section outlines one TCR beta chain sequence together with its context. This clone was observed once. The target of this receptor is not known. Base qualities were left out, and no much larger clone turns up one base away. Using the deep immunoSEQ assay, multiplex PCR amplified TCR CDR3 regions from genomic DNA. Extracted genomic DNA from each cell subset was spread evenly across all wells of several immunoSEQ 96-well plates, with each plate serving as a replicate. For unsorted PBMC, 300 to 350 ng genomic DNA, equal to about 29,000 T cell genomes, was loaded into each replicate PCR. Ten immunoSEQ deep assay plates were used to sequence unsorted PBMC genomic DNA. Purified libraries were measured with a Qubit 3.0 fluorometer, size-checked on a Bioanalyzer 2100, and measured again with the KAPA Library Quantification kit. Each immunoSEQ 96-well plate was sequenced on its own single-read 150-cycle Illumina NextSeq 550 flow cell. The authors' analysis ran thus. Because only junctional sequences without quality scores were contained in the immunoSEQ output, filtering matching that applied to full-length reads could not be performed. Sequences were annotated with PyIR, a Python wrapper for IgBLAST v1.9, and V/J genes and CDR3 were assigned using IMGT germline references. Reads with weak V/J assignments (E-value above 1e-6), missing CDR3, stop codons, out-of-frame junctions, or ambiguous translated residues were removed. A V3J clonotype was defined by an identical inferred V gene, J gene, and CDR3 amino acid sequence. To compute the percentage overlap between repertoires, the number of shared unique clonotypes was divided by the size of the smaller repertoire. Three approaches were used to assess repertoire richness: RTK rarefaction, the Chao1 estimator, and Recon v2.1 estimates of unobserved clonotypes. TCRdb provides this immuneACCESS table in a form limited to in-frame rearrangements. Some clones are lacking; in checked studies, under half of them reflect an unresolved V gene, and why the rest are absent is not known. Clone size and V and J calls were adopted from that table, with D and trimming inferred from the DNA. This sample has roughly 500,000 clones in its table, and about four fifths of those were observed once. The ten most abundant clones make up under 15% of the sample.

The data originate from a study of shared clonotypes between healthy human individuals (dated by TCRdb to between 2020 and 2021). About the investigation overall: A few men and two women, aged 18 to 49 years, made up the cohort. Blood TCR repertoires of roughly five healthy adults were deeply sequenced to estimate repertoire size and the extent of clonotype sharing between individuals. Different laboratories and diverse techniques were used to prepare libraries and sequence TCR repertoires, to increase sequencing depth and limit assay-specific biases. Leukapheresis yielded between about 0.94 and 10 billion PBMCs per donor.

Overall study results and their limits: Only blood was sampled, and tissue TCR repertoires likely differ from those in blood. Pairwise subsampling indicated that sequencing depth was expected to affect the degree of clonotype sharing among donors. Because the study included only a small number of donors, the genetic and exposure-history diversity represented was limited.

The donors were healthy, HIV-negative adults with no recently reported acute infections or vaccinations. Every donor was a Caucasian adult residing in Nashville, Tennessee, USA. In the unsorted samples, 70 million to 90 million PBMCs were counted, and genomic DNA was extracted using the QIAamp DNA Blood Mini kit. After blood collection by leukapheresis, PBMCs were isolated using Ficoll-Histopaque density gradient centrifugation and then cryopreserved in the vapor phase of liquid nitrogen. The source of this sequence is a woman aged 40 to 49 in good health. Some clones in this sample may be carry-over from other donors' samples. The material sequenced was PBMCs.

The nucleotides are TGTGCCAGCAGTGAATTTGGGCTAGCGGGAAATGAGCAGTTCTTC. The encoded protein is CASSEFGLAGNEQFF. The chain uses TRBV2 and TRBJ2-1; TRBD2 matches 9 bases in the middle. From its cysteine to its phenylalanine, the CDR3 spans 15 amino acids. The CDR3 DNA has 45 bases and is translated from base 1. Here V drops 2 bases and J drops 7 bases, and the junction holds 6 bases not matched to any gene. CDR1 SNHLY and CDR2 FYNNEI are derived from the germline V gene.